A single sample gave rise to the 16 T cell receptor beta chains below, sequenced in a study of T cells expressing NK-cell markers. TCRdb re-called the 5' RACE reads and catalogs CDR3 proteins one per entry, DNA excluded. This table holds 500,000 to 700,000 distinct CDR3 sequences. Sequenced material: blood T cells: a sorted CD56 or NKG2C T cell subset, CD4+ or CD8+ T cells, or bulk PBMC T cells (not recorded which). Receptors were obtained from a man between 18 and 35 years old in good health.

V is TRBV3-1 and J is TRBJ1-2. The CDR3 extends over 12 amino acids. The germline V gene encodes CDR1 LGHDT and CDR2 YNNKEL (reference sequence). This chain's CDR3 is CASSHANYGYTF.

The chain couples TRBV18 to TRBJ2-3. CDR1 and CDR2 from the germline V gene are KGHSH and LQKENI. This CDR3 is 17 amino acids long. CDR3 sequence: CASSPNGVHASTDTQYF.

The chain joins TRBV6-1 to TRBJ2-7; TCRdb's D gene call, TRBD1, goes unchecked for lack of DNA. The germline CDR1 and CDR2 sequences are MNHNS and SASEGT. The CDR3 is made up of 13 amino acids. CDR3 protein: CASRPPTGIKQYF.

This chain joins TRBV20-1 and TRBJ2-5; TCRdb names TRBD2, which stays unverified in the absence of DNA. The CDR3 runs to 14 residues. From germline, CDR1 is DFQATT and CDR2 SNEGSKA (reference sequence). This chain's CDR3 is CSAWTSGFQETQYF.

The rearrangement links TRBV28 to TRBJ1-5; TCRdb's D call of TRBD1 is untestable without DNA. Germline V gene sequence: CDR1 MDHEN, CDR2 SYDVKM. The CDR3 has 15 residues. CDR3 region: CASSLDRGHGQPQHF.

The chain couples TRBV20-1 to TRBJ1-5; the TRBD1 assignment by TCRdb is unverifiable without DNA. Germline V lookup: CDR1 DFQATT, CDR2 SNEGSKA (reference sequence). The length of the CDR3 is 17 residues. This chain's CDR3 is CSAREPTGGLGNQPQHF.

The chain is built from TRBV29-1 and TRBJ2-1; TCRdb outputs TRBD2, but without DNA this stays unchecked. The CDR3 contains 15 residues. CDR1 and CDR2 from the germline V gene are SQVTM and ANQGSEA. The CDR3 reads CSARYRLAGGLRQFF.

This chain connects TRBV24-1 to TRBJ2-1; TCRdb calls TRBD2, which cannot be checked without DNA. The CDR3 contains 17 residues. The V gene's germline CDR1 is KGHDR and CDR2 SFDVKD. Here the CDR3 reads CATSDAVVSGPYNEQFF.

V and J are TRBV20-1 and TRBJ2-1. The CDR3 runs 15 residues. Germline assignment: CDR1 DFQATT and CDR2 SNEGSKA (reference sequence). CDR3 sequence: CSARERLNSYNEQFF.

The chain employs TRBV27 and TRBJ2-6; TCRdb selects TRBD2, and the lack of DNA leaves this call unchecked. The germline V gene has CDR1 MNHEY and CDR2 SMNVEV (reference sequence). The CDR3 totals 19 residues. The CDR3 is CASSLSPVLRSAGANVLTF.

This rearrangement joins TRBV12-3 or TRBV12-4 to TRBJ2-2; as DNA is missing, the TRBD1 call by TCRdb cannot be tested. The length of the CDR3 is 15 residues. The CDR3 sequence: CASRSRDRYTGELFF.

The CDR3 loop reads CSARYLASGTDTQYF. V is TRBV20-1 and J is TRBJ2-3; TCRdb indicates TRBD2, and absent DNA this call remains unverified. The CDR3 covers 15 residues. In germline, CDR1 is DFQATT, CDR2 SNEGSKA (reference sequence).

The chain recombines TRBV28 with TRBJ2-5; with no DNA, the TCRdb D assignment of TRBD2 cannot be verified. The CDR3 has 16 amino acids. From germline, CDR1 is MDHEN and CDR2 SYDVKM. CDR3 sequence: CASSRPGQRTQETQYF.

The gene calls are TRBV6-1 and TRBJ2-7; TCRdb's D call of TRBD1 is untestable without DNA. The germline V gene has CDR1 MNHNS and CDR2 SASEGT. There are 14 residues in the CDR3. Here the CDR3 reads CASTEDRNSYEQYF.

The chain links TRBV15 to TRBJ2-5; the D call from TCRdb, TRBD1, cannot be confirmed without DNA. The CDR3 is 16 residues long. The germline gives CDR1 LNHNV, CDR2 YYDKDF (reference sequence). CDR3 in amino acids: CATSNPLYSSGETQYF.

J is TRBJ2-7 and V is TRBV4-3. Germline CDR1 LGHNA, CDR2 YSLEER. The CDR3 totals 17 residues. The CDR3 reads CASSQERRGRASYEQYF.